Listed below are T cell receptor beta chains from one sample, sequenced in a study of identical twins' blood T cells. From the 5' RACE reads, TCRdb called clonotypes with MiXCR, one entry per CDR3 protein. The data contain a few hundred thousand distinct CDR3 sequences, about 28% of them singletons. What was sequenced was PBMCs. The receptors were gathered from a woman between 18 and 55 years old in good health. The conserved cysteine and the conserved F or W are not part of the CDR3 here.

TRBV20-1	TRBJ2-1	SARVRAISPYNEQF
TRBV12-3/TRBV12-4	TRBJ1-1	ASALSGGNTEAF
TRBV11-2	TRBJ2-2	ASSSNEVATGELF
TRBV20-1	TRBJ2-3	SARSGVKDTQY
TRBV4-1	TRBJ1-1	ASSQQGQGARGGRNTEAF
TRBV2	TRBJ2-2	ASSGVRQTYGELF
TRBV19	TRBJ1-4	ASPYGRGMEKLF
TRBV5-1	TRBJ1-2	ASSLFSGPKEVGYT
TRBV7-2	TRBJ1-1	ASNRKGRGVTEAF
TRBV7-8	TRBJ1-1	ASSLKGTVKAF
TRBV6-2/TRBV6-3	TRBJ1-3	ASSYVPTVGNTIY
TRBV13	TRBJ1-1	ASSRPTGRGEAF
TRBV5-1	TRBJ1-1	ATRDSVNTEAF
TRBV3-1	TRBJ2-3	ASSQGPLRSDTQY
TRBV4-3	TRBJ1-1	ASSHRVWDRGNTEAF
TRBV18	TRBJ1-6	ASSLSGAINSPLH
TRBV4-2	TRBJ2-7	ASSPTGRNYEQY
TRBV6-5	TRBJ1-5	ASSYSRNRLGPQH